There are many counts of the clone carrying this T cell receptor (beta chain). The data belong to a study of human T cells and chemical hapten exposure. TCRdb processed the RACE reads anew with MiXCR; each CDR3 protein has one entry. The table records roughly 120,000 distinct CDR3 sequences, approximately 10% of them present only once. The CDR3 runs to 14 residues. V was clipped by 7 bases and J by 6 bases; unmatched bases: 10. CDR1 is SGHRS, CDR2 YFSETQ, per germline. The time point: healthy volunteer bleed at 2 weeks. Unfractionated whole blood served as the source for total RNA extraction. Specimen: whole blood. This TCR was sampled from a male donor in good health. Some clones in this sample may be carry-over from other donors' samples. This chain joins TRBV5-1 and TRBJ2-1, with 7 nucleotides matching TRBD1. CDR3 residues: CASSGQAVPNEQFF. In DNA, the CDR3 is TGCGCCAGCTCCGGACAGGCCGTTCCCAATGAGCAGTTCTTC.